The subject of this entry is one T cell receptor (beta chain). This CDR3 comprises 19 residues. V lost 5 bases, J lost 0 bases, and 16 bases stayed unmatched. Looked up from germline, CDR1 is MNHEY and CDR2 is SVGEGT. Profiling relied on immunoSEQ multiplex PCR, and the TCRdb table lists in-frame clones only, not all of them. The sample has about 140,000 clones; about 83% are singletons. This sample is drawn from a study of blood T cell repertoires in COVID-19. Study background: PBMCs, B-cell-depleted T cells, or T cells provided the cDNA or gDNA that made up the material.

What was sequenced was peripheral blood. V usage is TRBV6-2 or TRBV6-3 and J usage is TRBJ1-3, with TRBD1 matching 7 bases. This receptor was obtained from a man aged 45 to 65 with acute or convalescent COVID-19. Written as DNA, the CDR3 is TGTGCCAGCAGTACGGGTAGATCCGGGACAGTACTCTCTGGAAACACCATATATTTT. It specifies CASSTGRSGTVLSGNTIYF.